This TCR beta chain was captured in a study of cytomegalovirus exposure and HLA in healthy donors. The length of the CDR3 is 17 residues. The J segment lost 7 bases and the V segment lost 4 bases, leaving 19 bases of the junction unmatched. From germline, CDR1 is SGHNT and CDR2 YYREEE (reference sequence). PCR primers comprised 60 Vbeta and 13 Jbeta primers. Here immunoSEQ multiplex PCR was the method, and the copy in TCRdb shows in-frame clones only, minus some. The sample carries about 130,000 clones, 81% recorded once. With regard to this clone: Its antigen is undetermined.

Regarding the study as a whole: Association with HLA alleles at 0.05 false discovery rate was found for 17,000 or so TCR beta sequences in a later analysis.

Sequencing was carried out using PBMCs. The TCR originated in a man aged 18 to 30 in good health and CMV-seropositive. The chain couples TRBV5-4 to TRBJ1-1, with 7 bases identical to TRBD1. CDR3 loop: CASSHMQGQASNGEAFF. The CDR3 DNA follows: TGTGCCAGCAGCCACATGCAAGGACAGGCTTCTAACGGTGAAGCTTTCTTT.